The 10 T cell receptor beta chains presented below share a single source sample, sequenced in a study of circulating CD8 cells and anti-PD-1 response in melanoma. The QIAseq Immune Repertoire TCR panel built the libraries from around 15 ng of total RNA. TCRdb re-called the reads with MiXCR, one entry per CDR3 protein. The top ten hold about 5.8% of the sample, which has about 970 distinct CDR3 sequences, about 8.2% seen once. Four subsets defined by PD-1 and/or TIGIT were sorted from live CD3+CD8+TCRalphabeta+ cells. Here the sequenced sample was CD8+ T cells from PBMCs, taken at baseline or after one month of anti-PD-1 therapy (not recorded which). These receptors originate from a human donor with melanoma.

By frequency in the sample, this clonotype is large. The rearrangement uses TRBV11-2 and TRBJ2-7, with 10 positions matching TRBD1. Germline CDR1 is SGHAT and CDR2 is FQNNGV. V shed 3 bases, J shed 6 bases, and the junction held 14 bases outside the gene matches. The CDR3 runs 17 residues. The CDR3 loop reads CASSLSSAGTGASEQYF. The DNA of the CDR3 is TGTGCCAGCAGCTTGAGTTCTGCCGGGACAGGGGCATCCGAGCAGTACTTC. Drawing the rest from reference TRBV11-2 and TRBJ2-7, the complete variable domain is EAGVAQSPRYKIIEKRQSVAFWCNPISGHATLYWYQQILGQGPKLLIQFQNNGVVDDSQLPKDRFSAERLKGVDSTLKIQPAKLEDSAVYLCASSLSSAGTGASEQYFGPGTRLTVT.

Relative to its sample, this clonotype is medium-sized (0.01 to 0.1%). This sequence joins TRBV30 and TRBJ2-5, with TRBD1 matching over 10 bases. Germline CDR1 reads GTSNPN; CDR2 reads SVGIG (reference sequence). V shed 3 bases, J shed 3 bases, and the junction held 4 bases outside the gene matches. The CDR3 is made up of 14 amino acids. CDR3 sequence (DNA): TGTGCCTGGAGCAGTGGACAGGGGGAAGAGACCCAGTACTTC. As protein: CAWSSGQGEETQYF.

This clonotype is termed large. The rearrangement uses TRBV28 and TRBJ2-3; 13 nucleotides align to TRBD2. The length of the CDR3 is 17 residues. Trimming at V came to 2 bases and at J to 5 bases, leaving 7 bases not matched to a gene. CDR1 is MDHEN and CDR2 is SYDVKM in the germline V gene. CDR3 loop: CASSLLPTSGGIDTQYF. The CDR3 DNA reads as TGTGCCAGCAGTTTACTCCCGACTAGCGGGGGGATAGATACGCAGTATTTT.

By share, this clonotype ranks as medium-sized. The gene calls are TRBV5-1 and TRBJ2-2; TRBD1 matches at 8 bases. Germline-derived CDR1 and CDR2 are SGHRS and YFSETQ. The CDR3 loop spans 15 amino acids. The J segment lost 2 bases and the V segment lost 2 bases, leaving 2 bases of the junction unmatched. In DNA, the CDR3 is TGCGCCAGCAGCTTTGGGACAGGTAACACCGGGGAGCTGTTTTTT. Its translation is CASSFGTGNTGELFF.

By proportion, this clonotype is large. V gene TRBV6-4 combines with J gene TRBJ2-2; TRBD2 matches 13 bases. The J segment lost 5 bases and the V segment lost 3 bases, leaving 9 bases of the junction unmatched. The CDR3 totals 18 residues. Germline CDR1 and CDR2: MRHNA and SNTAGT. CDR3 in amino acids: CASSEDGTSGVLTGELFF. DNA of the CDR3: TGTGCCAGCAGTGAGGACGGGACTAGCGGGGTATTAACCGGGGAGCTGTTTTTT.

In its sample, this clonotype is medium-sized. The genes are TRBV7-3 and TRBJ2-5; D is uncertain. Trimming shortened V by 5 bases and J by 2 bases, and 12 bases separated the two germline ends. CDR3 size: 14 residues. Germline V gene lookup returns CDR1 SGHTA and CDR2 FQGTGA. The CDR3 here is CASSPSSGQETQYF. The DNA for the CDR3 is TGTGCCAGCAGCCCCTCCTCCGGTCAAGAGACCCAGTACTTC.

The chain couples TRBV28 to TRBJ2-3; a weak D match, TRBD2 (5 bases). V was clipped by 6 bases and J by 0 bases, with 19 bases between them. Per germline, CDR1 MDHEN and CDR2 SYDVKM. This CDR3 is built from 17 residues. CDR3 sequence (DNA): TGTGCCAGCAGCCCCAGACGGGCGGGTTTAAGCACAGATACGCAGTATTTT. This encodes CASSPRRAGLSTDTQYF.

By share, this clonotype counts as medium-sized (0.01 to 0.1%). The chain joins TRBV3-1 to TRBJ2-1, with D possibly matching TRBD2 (6 bases). Germline V lookup: CDR1 LGHDT, CDR2 YNNKEL (reference sequence). This CDR3 spans 15 amino acids. Deletions cut 4 bases from V and 0 bases from J, with 10 bases between. CDR3 coding DNA: TGTGCCAGCAGCCCCGCGGGGAGCTCCTACAATGAGCAGTTCTTC. Protein: CASSPAGSSYNEQFF.

This clonotype was detected a few times. The CDR3 DNA follows: TGTGCCAGTAGTTCCCCGGACAGGGGGACTGAAGCTTTCTTT. Its protein is CASSSPDRGTEAFF. This chain connects TRBV19 to TRBJ1-1; 10 nucleotides agree with TRBD1. V gave up 5 bases and J gave up 5 bases; unmatched junction bases: 5. Germline loops: CDR1 LNHDA, CDR2 SQIVND (reference sequence). The CDR3 runs 14 residues.

This clonotype was recorded a few times. The V and J genes are TRBV19 and TRBJ1-1; weak D call: TRBD1 (6 bases). Trimming left V 4 bases short and J 1 base short, with 13 bases between. CDR3 length: 15 residues. CDR1 and CDR2 from the germline V gene are LNHDA and SQIVND (reference sequence). CDR3 sequence: CASSTGWTANTEAFF. The CDR3 region has the DNA TGTGCCAGTAGTACCGGATGGACAGCGAACACTGAAGCTTTCTTT.